Listed here are 17 T cell receptor beta chains from one sample, sequenced in a study of T cell changes during pregnancy in multiple sclerosis. Assay used: immunoSEQ multiplex PCR; TCRdb lists only in-frame clones, some missing. The table lists tens of thousands of clones, 80% to 90% of them singletons. This sample comprised CD4+ T cells from peripheral blood mononuclear cells, obtained in the first trimester of pregnancy. Receptors originate from a female donor with multiple sclerosis, enrolled in a pregnancy study.

The rearrangement joins TRBV2 to TRBJ1-2; D uncertain. Germline V CDR1 and CDR2: SNHLY, FYNNEI. The CDR3 covers 12 residues. V was pared by 7 bases and J by 0 bases, with 6 bases between. CDR3 in amino acids: CASTYSNYGYTF. The CDR3 DNA is TGTGCCAGCACATACTCTAACTATGGCTACACCTTC.

The V gene is TRBV4-1, the J gene TRBJ2-1, with D tentatively TRBD2 (5 bases). Trimming stripped 3 bases from V and 4 bases from J, with 16 bases between. The CDR3 has 16 amino acids. Germline lookup yields CDR1 MGHRA and CDR2 YSYEKL. DNA for the CDR3: TGCGCCAGCAGCCACCCTGGGGAGCGCCCGTACAATGAGCAGTTCTTC. This encodes CASSHPGERPYNEQFF.

CDR3 residues: CASSQTGTAYEQYF. The CDR3 DNA follows: TGCGCCAGCAGCCAAACCGGGACAGCCTACGAGCAGTACTTC. The J gene is TRBJ2-7, the V gene TRBV4-1; 7 bases line up with TRBD1. The CDR3 loop spans 14 amino acids. Germline assignment: CDR1 MGHRA and CDR2 YSYEKL. Trimming at V came to 2 bases and at J to 2 bases, leaving 3 bases not matched to a gene.

The chain has TRBV4-1 and TRBJ1-1, with 9 bases lining up with TRBD1. In germline, CDR1 is MGHRA, CDR2 YSYEKL. V lost 2 bases and J lost 5; bases outside the gene matches: 6. This CDR3 comprises 15 residues. Written as DNA, the CDR3 is TGCGCCAGCAGCCAAATAGACAGGGGGGGAACTGAAGCTTTCTTT. Amino acid sequence: CASSQIDRGGTEAFF.

The chain has TRBV6-5 and TRBJ2-7, with TRBD2 identical over 8 bases. With V trimmed by 7 bases and J by 2 bases, 10 bases remained unmatched. The CDR3 contains 15 residues. Germline V lookup: CDR1 MNHEY, CDR2 SVGAGI. In DNA, the CDR3 is TGTGCCAGCAACCCTGTAGCGGGATTAGCCTACGAGCAGTACTTC. The encoded protein is CASNPVAGLAYEQYF.

This chain links TRBV7-8 with TRBJ2-4; D may be TRBD1 (7 bases). From germline, CDR1 is SGHVS and CDR2 FQNEAQ. The CDR3 is made up of 12 amino acids. The V end was cut by 4 bases, the J end by 12 bases, with 13 bases between. The CDR3 nucleotides are TGTGCCAGCAGCTACGGCAGGGGGGCTCAGTACTTC. It yields the protein CASSYGRGAQYF.

The V gene is TRBV5-1, the J gene TRBJ2-5; 15 nucleotides align to TRBD2. V dropped 2 bases and J dropped 4; count of bases not matched to a gene: 3. Germline V gene data show CDR1 as SGHRS and CDR2 as YFSETQ. The CDR3 length is 16 residues. CDR3 amino acids: CASSLGLAGGRETQYF. Here the CDR3 DNA reads TGCGCCAGCAGCTTAGGACTAGCGGGGGGGAGAGAGACCCAGTACTTC.

The rearrangement uses TRBV28 and TRBJ2-5, with TRBD1 matching over 10 bases. The ends lost 6 bases at V and 1 base at J; junction bases unmatched: 5. This CDR3 spans 15 amino acids. Germline V lookup: CDR1 MDHEN, CDR2 SYDVKM. The CDR3 nucleotides are TGTGCCAGCAGCAGGACAGGGGGGGTCCAAGAGACCCAGTACTTC. Translation gives CASSRTGGVQETQYF.

The chain has TRBV5-1 and TRBJ1-1; no clear D. Trimming left V 4 bases short and J 0 bases short, with 10 bases between. CDR1 is SGHRS, CDR2 YFSETQ, per germline. This CDR3 comprises 14 residues. The CDR3 region has the DNA TGCGCCAGCAGCATAACAAGTTTGAACACTGAAGCTTTCTTT. Translation: CASSITSLNTEAFF.

This clone appeared a single time. This chain connects TRBV5-1 to TRBJ1-2, with D possibly being TRBD1 (6 bases). Germline assignment: CDR1 SGHRS and CDR2 YFSETQ. V was trimmed by 6 bases and J by 0 bases, leaving 12 bases between them. This CDR3 is 14 amino acids long. The CDR3 loop is CASKRDIANYGYTF. The CDR3 nucleotides are TGCGCCAGCAAGCGGGACATAGCTAACTATGGCTACACCTTC.

The V gene is TRBV15, the J gene TRBJ1-4, with 10 bases identical to TRBD1. The CDR3 is made up of 15 amino acids. CDR1 is LNHNV, CDR2 YYDKDF, per germline (reference sequence). Losses at the gene ends were 0 bases for V and 5 bases for J; bases not matched to a gene: 0. Here the CDR3 reads CATSREGQGNEKLFF. Written as DNA, the CDR3 is TGTGCCACCAGCAGAGAGGGACAGGGGAATGAAAAACTGTTTTTT. The variable domain in full, completed from reference TRBV15 and TRBJ1-4, reads DAMVIQNPRYQVTQFGKPVTLSCSQTLNHNVMYWYQQKSSQAPKLLFHYYDKDFNNEADTPDNFQSRRPNTSFCFLDIRSPGLGDTAMYLCATSREGQGNEKLFFGSGTQLSVL.

The genes are TRBV19 and TRBJ1-2; no reliable D call. In germline, CDR1 is LNHDA, CDR2 SQIVND (reference sequence). Between the trimmed V and J ends, which lost 2 bases and 3 bases, there was a span of 13 bases. This CDR3 region has 15 residues. The chain's CDR3 is CASSITGKSDYGYTF. CDR3 bases: TGTGCCAGTAGTATAACGGGGAAAAGCGACTATGGCTACACCTTC.

In nucleotides, the CDR3 is TGTGCCAGCAGCCACACGAGGGGGCAGGGGAAGACCGGGGAGCTGTTTTTT. Its translation is CASSHTRGQGKTGELFF. This sequence joins TRBV4-2 and TRBJ2-2, with 7 bases lining up with TRBD1. CDR1 is LGHNA, CDR2 YNFKEQ, per germline. V dropped 3 bases and J dropped 5; count of bases not matched to a gene: 12. The length of the CDR3 is 17 residues.

The rearrangement links TRBV28 to TRBJ2-5; 7 nucleotides align to TRBD1. The CDR3 covers 14 residues. Germline-derived CDR1 and CDR2 are MDHEN and SYDVKM. V shed 5 bases and J 1 base; nucleotides not matched to a gene: 4. Here the CDR3 DNA reads TGTGCCAGCAGTATACAGGGGTCCCAAGAGACCCAGTACTTC. Protein sequence: CASSIQGSQETQYF.

V and J are TRBV4-2 and TRBJ2-3, with TRBD2 identical over 8 bases. In germline, CDR1 is LGHNA, CDR2 YNFKEQ. This CDR3 is 15 amino acids long. Germline trimming cut 7 bases from V and 1 base from J; bases unmatched to any gene: 7. The CDR3 region is CASKGLRGGTDTQYF. The CDR3 DNA follows: TGTGCCAGCAAAGGTTTGCGGGGGGGCACAGATACGCAGTATTTT.

Points on this clone: One end of the junction does not line up with germline, which may come from a read error. The chain combines TRBV5-1 with TRBJ2-2, with D perhaps matching TRBD1 (6 bases). The CDR3 is made up of 17 amino acids. CDR1 and CDR2 (germline): SGHRS, YFSETQ. CDR3 sequence reads: CASTLPSTGQNTGELFF. The DNA of the CDR3 is TGCGCCAGCACCTTGCCCTCGACAGGTCAGAACACCGGGGAGCTGTTTTTT.

The CDR3 DNA follows: TGCGCCAGCAGCCAAGTATTGAGACTAGCGGGAGAGACAGATACGCAGTATTTT. Its translation is CASSQVLRLAGETDTQYF. The chain couples TRBV4-1 to TRBJ2-3; the match to TRBD2 covers 12 bases. From germline, CDR1 is MGHRA and CDR2 YSYEKL. V shed 1 base and J 3 bases; nucleotides not matched to a gene: 8. The CDR3 loop spans 18 amino acids.